A selection of T cell receptor beta chains follows, all from one sample in a study of post-analysis software for immune sequencing data. Each CDR3 protein is one row after TCRdb ran MiXCR on the PCR reads. The sample includes over 700,000 distinct CDR3 sequences, approximately 30% of them seen just once. Sequencing was carried out using blood. The receptors were gathered from a girl aged 10 to 17 with multiple sclerosis. Both conserved end residues are part of each CDR3. D genes are given only for firm matches. Clone size, where shown, is once, few, many, or a class for clones that have expanded.

d_call,v_call,j_call,clone_size,cdr3_nt,cdr3_aa
TRBD1,TRBV6-2/TRBV6-3,TRBJ1-5,NA,TGTGCCAGCAGCTGGACAGGGCCCGGACAGCCCCAGCATTTT,CASSWTGPGQPQHF
NA,TRBV29-1,TRBJ2-5,NA,TGCAGCGCAACGATAGGGTGGGAGACCCAGTACTTC,CSATIGWETQYF
TRBD1,TRBV5-1,TRBJ2-7,NA,TGCGCCAGCAGCTCACCCCTCGGGGGACAGGGGGCGAGGGAGCAGTACTTC,CASSSPLGGQGAREQYF
NA,TRBV27,TRBJ2-1,NA,TGTGCCAGCAGTTTATCGTGGGACAAGACCTACAATGAGCAGTTCTTC,CASSLSWDKTYNEQFF
TRBD2,TRBV4-3,TRBJ2-5,many,TGCGCCAGCAGCCATAGGGCGGGACTAGTTTCCCAAGAGACCCAGTACTTC,CASSHRAGLVSQETQYF
TRBD2,TRBV10-3,TRBJ2-3,NA,TGTGCCATCAGTGGACGGACTAGCGGGGGGGTGGCCACAGATACGCAGTATTTT,CAISGRTSGGVATDTQYF
TRBD1,TRBV20-1,TRBJ2-3,many,TGCAGTGCCCCGGAGAGGGGTCAGGGGGACCCAGATACGCAGTATTTT,CSAPERGQGDPDTQYF
NA,TRBV7-9,TRBJ2-7,NA,TGTGCCAGCAGCTTAGGTCAGGGAGGACACGAGCAGTACTTC,CASSLGQGGHEQYF
NA,TRBV6-7,TRBJ2-6,NA,TGTGCCAATACACAGGGTCCTGCGTACGGGGCCAACGTCCTGACTTTC,CANTQGPAYGANVLTF
TRBD1,TRBV2,TRBJ1-1,NA,TGTGCCAGCAGTGAAAATACAGGGGAGCTCACTGAAGCTTTCTTT,CASSENTGELTEAFF
TRBD1,TRBV5-1,TRBJ2-2,NA,TGCGCCAGCAGCTCACGTCCCGGGACAGGGATCAACACCGGGGAGCTGTTTTTT,CASSSRPGTGINTGELFF
TRBD2,TRBV20-1,TRBJ2-1,NA,TGCAGTACGACCGGGACTAGCGTATCCAATGAGCAGTTCTTC,CSTTGTSVSNEQFF
NA,TRBV7-9,TRBJ1-2,NA,TGTGCCAGCATCCCCGACACAGGGTTCTATGGCTACACCTTC,CASIPDTGFYGYTF
TRBD1,TRBV20-1,TRBJ1-3,NA,TGCAGTGCTAGTCCGGGACAGGGTAGGGACACCATATATTTT,CSASPGQGRDTIYF
NA,TRBV29-1,TRBJ1-1,NA,TGCACCGGTGGACTGGGAAACACTGAAGCTTTCTTT,CTGGLGNTEAFF
NA,TRBV14,TRBJ2-2,few,TGTGCCAGCAGCCAGTACACCGGGGAGCTGTTTTTT,CASSQYTGELFF
NA,TRBV12-3/TRBV12-4,TRBJ2-3,NA,TGTGCCAGCACCCTGGCGGAAGATACGGAGTATTTT,CASTLAEDTEYF
NA,TRBV9,TRBJ1-4,few,TGTGCCAGCAGAGTTTGCGAAAAACTGTTTTTT,CASRVCEKLFF
NA,TRBV12-3/TRBV12-4,TRBJ2-7,many,TGTGCCAGCAGCAGACAGGTCCGAGAGCAGTACTTC,CASSRQVREQYF
NA,TRBV20-1,TRBJ1-2,few,TGCAGTGCCCCCCATCTTGCGGAGAAACAGGGTTATGGCTACACCTTC,CSAPHLAEKQGYGYTF
TRBD1,TRBV7-2,TRBJ2-1,NA,TGTGCCAGCGGGGGACAGGGGACAAAGCAGTTCTTC,CASGGQGTKQFF
TRBD1,TRBV10-3,TRBJ1-5,NA,TGTGCCATCAGTGAGTTTCTGACAGGGGGCGACCAGCCCCAGCATTTT,CAISEFLTGGDQPQHF
NA,TRBV24-1,TRBJ1-2,NA,TGTGCCACCAGTGACCTAATCTCGGGCGGCTACACCTTC,CATSDLISGGYTF
TRBD2,TRBV20-1,TRBJ2-3,NA,TGCTCCTGGACTAGCGGGAGATATGATACGCAGTATTTT,CSWTSGRYDTQYF
NA,TRBV4-3,TRBJ1-4,NA,TGCGCCAGCAGCCAAGATGTGGGGGGGAATGAAAAACTGTTTTTT,CASSQDVGGNEKLFF
NA,TRBV6-2/TRBV6-3,TRBJ2-7,few,TGTGCCACCAGGGATAGGCTGCAGACCTACGAGCAGTACTTC,CATRDRLQTYEQYF
NA,TRBV6-1,TRBJ2-1,NA,TGTGCCAGCAAGGAACAGGGGGCTAGAGGACTAGCGGTTCAGGATGAGCAGTTCTTC,CASKEQGARGLAVQDEQFF
NA,TRBV20-1,TRBJ2-3,few,TGCAGTGCTAGGGGAACTTGGTCAAGCACGGGGTCCACAGATACGCAGTATTTT,CSARGTWSSTGSTDTQYF
NA,TRBV28,TRBJ2-6,NA,TGTGCCAGCATCATGGCTGGGGCCAACGTCCTGACTTTC,CASIMAGANVLTF
TRBD2,TRBV7-9,TRBJ2-1,NA,TGTGCCAGCAGCCAAATAGACGTAGCGGGGGATGGGAACAATGAGCAGTTCTTC,CASSQIDVAGDGNNEQFF
NA,TRBV10-3,TRBJ2-3,NA,TGTGCCATCAGTGAGGCCCCTAGCACAGATACGCAGTATTTT,CAISEAPSTDTQYF
TRBD1,TRBV15,TRBJ2-3,NA,TGTGCCACCAGCATCTCGGGACAGAGGGCAGATACGCAGTATTTT,CATSISGQRADTQYF
TRBD1,TRBV4-3,TRBJ2-3,few,TGCGCCAGCAGCCCTCGACAGGGTTTGGGCACAGATACGCAGTATTTT,CASSPRQGLGTDTQYF
TRBD2,TRBV5-4,TRBJ2-1,NA,TGTGCCAGCGGTACAATAGCGGGAGTGGAGACCCAGTTCTTC,CASGTIAGVETQFF
NA,TRBV5-1,TRBJ2-3,NA,TGCGCCAGCTCTCTCGAACTGAGACACACAGATACGCAGTATTTT,CASSLELRHTDTQYF
NA,TRBV10-3,TRBJ1-1,NA,TGTGCCATCAGTGGGGGGCAAATGAACACTGAAGCTTTCTTT,CAISGGQMNTEAFF
TRBD2,TRBV7-2,TRBJ2-1,NA,TGTGCCAGCAGCTTCCTTAGCGGGAGCTCCTACAATGAGCAGTTCTTC,CASSFLSGSSYNEQFF
NA,TRBV29-1,TRBJ2-7,NA,TGCAGCGTTAAGTCCGGGAACGAGCAGTACTTC,CSVKSGNEQYF
NA,TRBV28,TRBJ2-3,few,TGTGCCAGCAGTTTGGGCAGGGCAGGAGGTACGCAGTATTTT,CASSLGRAGGTQYF
TRBD2,TRBV7-6,TRBJ2-3,few,TGTGCCAGCAGCTTTATTAGCGGGAGTGATACGCAGTATTTT,CASSFISGSDTQYF
TRBD2,TRBV20-1,TRBJ2-3,few,TGCAGTGCTACCTCCCCTAGCGGGCACACAGATACGCAGTATTTT,CSATSPSGHTDTQYF
NA,TRBV7-2,TRBJ1-1,NA,TGTGCCAGCAGCCCGGGGATGGGGAGTACTGAAGCTTTCTTT,CASSPGMGSTEAFF
NA,TRBV7-2,TRBJ1-6,NA,TGTGCCAGCAGCTTAAAGGTCCCGAATTCACCCCTCCACTTT,CASSLKVPNSPLHF
NA,TRBV11-2,TRBJ1-4,NA,TGTGCCAGCAGCCTCGCCCGGGGTGAAAAACTGTTTTTT,CASSLARGEKLFF
NA,TRBV2,TRBJ2-7,few,TGTGCCAGCAAGGCAGGGAGCTCCTACGAGCAGTACTTC,CASKAGSSYEQYF
NA,TRBV5-6,TRBJ1-1,NA,TGTGCCAGCAGCTTGGGACGACCGCGGGGGACTGAAGCTTTCTTT,CASSLGRPRGTEAFF
NA,TRBV10-3,TRBJ2-7,NA,TGTGCCATCAGCGCACCCCCAAGTCCCTACGGGCAGTACTTC,CAISAPPSPYGQYF
TRBD1,TRBV6-1,TRBJ2-2,NA,TGTGCCAGCAGTCTCTATCGGACAGGGGCCCACACCGGGGAGCTGTTTTTT,CASSLYRTGAHTGELFF
NA,TRBV4-1,TRBJ1-4,NA,TGCGCCCGCAGCCAAGATTTAGGGGAACATGAAAGACTGTTTTTT,CARSQDLGEHERLFF
NA,TRBV15,TRBJ2-7,NA,TGTGCCACCAGCAGAGACAGGGTGCTCGGCGAGCAGTACTTC,CATSRDRVLGEQYF
NA,TRBV25-1,TRBJ1-1,NA,TGTGCCAGCAGTGACTACAGGGTTGAAGCTTTCTTT,CASSDYRVEAFF
NA,TRBV10-3,TRBJ1-1,few,TGTGCCATCAGTGAGTCAGGGGGCACTGAAGCTTTCTTT,CAISESGGTEAFF
NA,TRBV7-2,TRBJ1-2,NA,TGTGCCAGCAGCTTAGCGCTCCCTAATGGCTACACCTTC,CASSLALPNGYTF
NA,TRBV27,TRBJ2-3,NA,TGTGCCAGCAGTCCAGGGGAGAACACAGATACGCAGTATTTT,CASSPGENTDTQYF
TRBD1,TRBV7-2,TRBJ2-7,once,TGTGCCTGCCACGAGGGGGCCAGCTCCTACGAGCAGTACTTC,CACHEGASSYEQYF
NA,TRBV4-3,TRBJ1-2,few,TGCGCCAGCAGCCAAGATGGGGTTCAGTACTATGGCTACACCTTC,CASSQDGVQYYGYTF
TRBD1,TRBV6-1,TRBJ1-2,few,TGTGCCAGCAGTGGGACGACAGGGGGCTATGGCTACACCTTC,CASSGTTGGYGYTF